These 12 T cell receptor beta chains were sequenced from one sample in a study of blood T cell repertoires in COVID-19. TCRdb's copy holds only in-frame clones and misses some; the assay was immunoSEQ multiplex PCR. The sample lists about 100,000 clones; about 85% were seen once. Sequencing was performed on peripheral blood. The receptors come from a human donor in a cohort sampled during active COVID-19.

The chain has TRBV3-1 (or the pseudogene TRBV3-2) and TRBJ2-2; no clear D. The V gene lost 3 bases and the J gene lost 8 bases, with 7 bases spanning the gap. The CDR3 consists of 12 residues. Germline CDR1 and CDR2: LGHDT and YNNKEL (reference sequence). CDR3 coding DNA: TGTGCCAGCAGCCATCCCAAAGGGGAGCTGTTTTTT. It codes for CASSHPKGELFF.

The CDR3: CASSQAPLAGSTDTQYF. CDR3 DNA sequence: TGCGCCAGCAGCCAAGCCCCTCTAGCGGGGTCCACAGATACGCAGTATTTT. V gene TRBV4-3 combines with J gene TRBJ2-3; 9 bases line up with TRBD2. The germline V gene has CDR1 LGHNA and CDR2 YSLEER. The CDR3 has 17 residues. The V and J ends lost 1 base and 2 bases, in that order; junction bases with no gene match: 7.

The chain is built from TRBV2 and TRBJ2-7, with 7 nucleotides matching TRBD2. Germline CDR1 is SNHLY and CDR2 is FYNNEI. V shed 8 bases, J shed 2 bases, and the junction held 6 bases outside the gene matches. This CDR3 comprises 13 residues. This CDR3 reads CASLLAVTYEQYF. The CDR3, as DNA: TGTGCCAGCCTCCTAGCGGTGACCTACGAGCAGTACTTC. The full variable domain, with the rest looked up from reference TRBV2 and TRBJ2-7, is EPEVTQTPSHQVTQMGQEVILRCVPISNHLYFYWYRQILGQKVEFLVSFYNNEISEKSEIFDDQFSVERPDGSNFTLKIRSTKLEDSAMYFCASLLAVTYEQYFGPGTRLTVT.

The J gene is TRBJ2-6, the V gene TRBV29-1; 14 bases line up with TRBD2. CDR3 size: 17 residues. The junction had 5 bases not matched to a gene; V was cut back by 6 bases and J by 1 base. CDR1 SQVTM and CDR2 ANQGSEA come from the germline V gene. CDR3 residues: CSVKGLAGDSGANVLTF. The CDR3 coding sequence is TGCAGCGTGAAGGGACTAGCGGGAGATTCTGGGGCCAACGTCCTGACTTTC.

This clone came up a few times. The J gene is TRBJ2-1, the V gene TRBV7-2; TRBD2 agrees at 8 bases. The junction had 10 bases not matched to a gene; V was cut back by 5 bases and J by 1 base. There are 17 residues in the CDR3. Germline V lookup: CDR1 SGHTA, CDR2 FQGNSA. The CDR3 nucleotides read TGTGCCAGCAGCCCCAGGGGAGCGGGAGAGTCCTACAATGAGCAGTTCTTC. Translating it yields CASSPRGAGESYNEQFF.

The sample holds a few counts of this clone. The chain uses TRBV7-9 and TRBJ2-7, with 10 bases fitting TRBD2. V gave up 2 bases and J gave up 3 bases; unmatched junction bases: 4. Germline-derived CDR1 and CDR2 are SEHNR and FQNEAQ (reference sequence). The CDR3 covers 15 residues. CDR3 in DNA: TGTGCCAGCAGCTTAAGAGCGGGAGGGGGCTACGAGCAGTACTTC. Protein: CASSLRAGGGYEQYF.

The chain recombines TRBV28 with TRBJ1-4; a weak D match, TRBD1 (6 bases). V lost 6 bases and J lost 5, with 16 bases in between. There are 15 residues in the CDR3. Germline V gene lookup returns CDR1 MDHEN and CDR2 SYDVKM. DNA for the CDR3: TGTGCCAGCAGCCGTACAGGGTGGGGAAATGAAAAACTGTTTTTT. This codes for CASSRTGWGNEKLFF.

The rearrangement joins TRBV18 to TRBJ2-7; D might be TRBD2 (6 bases). From germline, CDR1 is KGHSH and CDR2 LQKENI. CDR3 length: 15 residues. V shed 4 bases and J shed 2 bases, with 15 bases lying between them. CDR3 DNA sequence: TGTGCCAGCTCACTCTCCACCGGGGGTGCCTACGAGCAGTACTTC. This codes for CASSLSTGGAYEQYF.

The chain recombines TRBV5-8 with TRBJ2-1; a possible D gene is TRBD1 (5 bases). Germline V gene data show CDR1 as SGHTS and CDR2 as YDEGEE. CDR3 length: 16 residues. V was trimmed by 0 bases and J by 10 bases, leaving 20 bases between them. CDR3 nucleotides: TGTGCCAGCAGCTTGGGGGATCGCGGCCCAAAGGGGGAGCAGTTCTTC. This codes for CASSLGDRGPKGEQFF.

The rearrangement uses TRBV2 and TRBJ1-2; maybe TRBD1 (6 bases). The CDR3 sequence is 12 residues long. Trimming removed 5 bases at V and 6 bases at J, with 10 bases between. CDR1 is SNHLY and CDR2 is FYNNEI in the germline V gene. CDR3 sequence: CASSRQEHGYTF. In DNA form, the CDR3 reads TGTGCCAGCAGTCGACAGGAGCATGGCTACACCTTC.

The V gene is TRBV13, the J gene TRBJ2-7, with 7 nucleotides matching TRBD2. The CDR3 runs to 17 residues. Germline V gives CDR1 PRHDT, CDR2 FYEKMQ (reference sequence). J was trimmed by 7 bases and V by 0 bases; bases with no gene match: 15. CDR3 nucleotides: TGTGCCAGCAGCTTAGGTCCGACGACTAGCAAGGGAAGAGAGCAGTACTTC. Translating it yields CASSLGPTTSKGREQYF.

This chain uses TRBV7-2 with TRBJ2-3, with TRBD1 matching over 7 bases. V was pared by 5 bases and J by 1 base, with 12 bases of the junction left unmatched. The germline V gene has CDR1 SGHTA and CDR2 FQGNSA. There are 17 residues in the CDR3. The CDR3 is CASSPLRGQRGTDTQYF. The CDR3 DNA sequence: TGTGCCAGCAGCCCGCTCCGGGGACAGCGTGGCACAGATACGCAGTATTTT.